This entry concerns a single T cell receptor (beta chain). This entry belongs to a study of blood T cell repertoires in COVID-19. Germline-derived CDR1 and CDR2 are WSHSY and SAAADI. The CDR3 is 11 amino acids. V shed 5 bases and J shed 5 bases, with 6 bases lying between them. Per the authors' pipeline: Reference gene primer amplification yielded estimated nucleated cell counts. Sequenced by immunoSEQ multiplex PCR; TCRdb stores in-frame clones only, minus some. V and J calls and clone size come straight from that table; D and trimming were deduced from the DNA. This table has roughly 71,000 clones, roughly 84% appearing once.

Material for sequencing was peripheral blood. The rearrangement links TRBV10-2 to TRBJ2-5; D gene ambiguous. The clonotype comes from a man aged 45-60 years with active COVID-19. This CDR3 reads CASSPRETQYF. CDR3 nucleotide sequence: TGCGCCAGCAGTCCTCGGGAGACCCAGTACTTC.